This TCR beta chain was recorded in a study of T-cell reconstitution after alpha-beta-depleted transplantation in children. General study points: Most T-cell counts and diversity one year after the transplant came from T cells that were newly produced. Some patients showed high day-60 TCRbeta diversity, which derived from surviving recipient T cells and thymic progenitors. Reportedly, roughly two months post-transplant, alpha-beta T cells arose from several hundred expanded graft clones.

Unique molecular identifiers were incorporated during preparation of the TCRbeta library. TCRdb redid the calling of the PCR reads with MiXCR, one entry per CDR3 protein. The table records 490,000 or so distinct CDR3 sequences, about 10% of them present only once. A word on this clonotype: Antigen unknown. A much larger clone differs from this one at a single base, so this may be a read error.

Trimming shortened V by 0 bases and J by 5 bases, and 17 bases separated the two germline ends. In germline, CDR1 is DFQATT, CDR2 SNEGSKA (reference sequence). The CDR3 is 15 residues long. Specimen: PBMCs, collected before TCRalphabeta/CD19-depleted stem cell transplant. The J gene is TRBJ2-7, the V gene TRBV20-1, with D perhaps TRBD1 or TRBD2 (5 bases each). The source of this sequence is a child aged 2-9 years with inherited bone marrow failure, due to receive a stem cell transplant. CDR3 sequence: CSARDGTAYTHEQYF. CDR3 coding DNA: TGCAGTGCTAGAGATGGGACCGCGTATACCCACGAGCAGTACTTC.